Shown below are 15 T cell receptor beta chains from a single sample sequenced in a study of molecular identifiers for immune sequencing clone quantification (dated 2018 in TCRdb). Preparation of the library involved PCR. The sequencer was an Illumina HiSeq 4000. TCRdb's own reprocessing of the public reads used fastp at Q25 and MiXCR and kept productive beta chains. Each CDR3 protein appears once, grouped with its most common genes and DNA. For this sample there are around 40,000 distinct CDR3 sequences; about a fifth appear just once. About 1.2% of the sample rests with the top ten. Sequencing was performed on naive CD8+ T cells from blood, with Jurkat cell RNA spiked in. The cell subset or site label on this specimen signifies: FACS-sorted CD8+CD4-CCR7+CD45RA+ naive T cells. The receptors were sampled from a human donor in good health. Some libraries in this study had Jurkat cell RNA spiked in.

V is TRBV7-7 and J is TRBJ1-5; D remains ambiguous. The CDR3 covers 16 residues. Looked up from germline, CDR1 is SSHAT and CDR2 is FNYEAQ (reference sequence). In DNA form, the CDR3 reads TGTGCTAGCCGCAGCCCGTTAGGTCGTAAAGGTCAGCCCCAGCATTTT. Translated, it gives CASRSPLGRKGQPQHF. Together with reference TRBV7-7 and TRBJ1-5, the CDR3 gives the full variable domain: GAGVSQSPRYKVTKRGQDVTLRCDPISSHATLYWYQQALGQGPEFLTYFNYEAQPDKSGLPSDRFSAERPEGSISTLTIQRTEQRDSAMYRCASRSPLGRKGQPQHFGDGTRLSIL.

This clonotype occurred many times. This sequence joins TRBV2 and TRBJ2-7; TRBD2 is a possible D gene (5 bases). Germline CDR1 SNHLY, CDR2 FYNNEI. The CDR3 totals 14 residues. V was clipped by 4 bases and J by 0 bases, with 10 bases between them. CDR3 sequence: CASSVLASSYEQYF. CDR3 bases: TGTGCCAGCAGTGTGTTAGCGTCCTCCTACGAGCAGTACTTC. Full variable domain (rest looked up from reference TRBV2 and TRBJ2-7): EPEVTQTPSHQVTQMGQEVILRCVPISNHLYFYWYRQILGQKVEFLVSFYNNEISEKSEIFDDQFSVERPDGSNFTLKIRSTKLEDSAMYFCASSVLASSYEQYFGPGTRLTVT.

At least ten counts were recorded for this clonotype. The V and J genes are TRBV5-1 and TRBJ2-4, with TRBD1 matching 10 bases. CDR1 and CDR2 from the germline V gene are SGHRS and YFSETQ. V lost 5 bases, J lost 3 bases, and 8 bases stayed unmatched. This CDR3 has 16 residues. The DNA of the CDR3 is TGCGCCAGCAGAACCGGGACAGGGGTCGGCAAAAACATTCAGTACTTC. It translates to CASRTGTGVGKNIQYF.

There are many counts of this clonotype. The chain has TRBV5-1 and TRBJ2-5, with 9 bases fitting TRBD1. Germline CDR1 and CDR2: SGHRS and YFSETQ. This CDR3 is built from 14 residues. V gave up 1 base and J gave up 5 bases; unmatched junction bases: 3. CDR3 sequence: CASSLRTGEETQYF. As DNA, the CDR3 is TGCGCCAGCAGCTTGAGGACAGGGGAGGAGACCCAGTACTTC.

DNA for the CDR3: TGTGCCTGGAGTGTAAATCCAGATACGCAGTATTTT. Its protein is CAWSVNPDTQYF. The genes are TRBV30 and TRBJ2-3; D not certain. V shed 0 bases and J shed 4 bases, with 5 bases lying between them. The length of the CDR3 is 12 residues. Germline V gene sequence: CDR1 GTSNPN, CDR2 SVGIG (reference sequence).

This clonotype was observed a few times. This may stem from a read error, because a much larger clone lies one nucleotide away. J is TRBJ2-1 and V is TRBV29-1, with 9 bases matching TRBD1. Germline V CDR1 and CDR2: SQVTM, ANQGSEA. This CDR3 region has 14 residues. V shed 2 bases, J shed 5 bases, and the junction held 4 bases outside the gene matches. CDR3 protein: CSVEKDRGHNEQFF. The CDR3 DNA follows: TGCAGCGTTGAAAAGGACAGGGGTCACAATGAGCAGTTCTTC.

In this sample, this clonotype turned up many times. The V gene is TRBV28, the J gene TRBJ2-7, with D possibly TRBD2 on 6 matching bases. This CDR3 spans 16 amino acids. Germline V lookup: CDR1 MDHEN, CDR2 SYDVKM. With 2 bases removed from V and 0 bases from J, the gap between germline ends came to 14 bases. In nucleotides, the CDR3 is TGTGCCAGCAGTTTAGGTAGCGGTCGGAGCTCCTACGAGCAGTACTTC. This sequence encodes CASSLGSGRSSYEQYF. Supplemented by reference TRBV28 and TRBJ2-7, the full variable domain reads DVKVTQSSRYLVKRTGEKVFLECVQDMDHENMFWYRQDPGLGLRLIYFSYDVKMKEKGDIPEGYSVSREKKERFSLILESASTNQTSMYLCASSLGSGRSSYEQYFGPGTRLTVT.

This clonotype occurred many times. The chain uses TRBV19 and TRBJ2-5; D gene ambiguous. V was shortened by 7 bases and J by 3 bases, with 12 bases between the two germline ends. The V gene's germline CDR1 is LNHDA and CDR2 SQIVND (reference sequence). The CDR3 sequence is 13 residues long. Written as DNA, the CDR3 is TGTGCCAGTAAACCGGCGTCGGAAGAGACCCAGTACTTC. Encoded protein: CASKPASEETQYF.

The rearrangement links TRBV15 to TRBJ2-7; 8 bases agree with TRBD1. V lost 1 base to trimming and J lost 3 bases; unmatched junction nucleotides: 5. CDR3 length equals 15 residues. Germline V gene data show CDR1 as LNHNV and CDR2 as YYDKDF (reference sequence). Here the CDR3 reads CATSRGTGQGYEQYF. The DNA for the CDR3 is TGTGCCACCAGCAGAGGGACAGGGCAAGGCTACGAGCAGTACTTC.

The table lists this clonotype with many counts. CDR3 region: CASSYKPWASYEQYF. The CDR3 coding sequence is TGTGCCAGCAGTTACAAACCGTGGGCCTCCTACGAGCAGTACTTC. The genes are TRBV6-5 and TRBJ2-7; D unresolved. V was pared by 2 bases and J by 0 bases, with 11 bases between. Germline-derived CDR1 and CDR2 are MNHEY and SVGAGI. The CDR3 spans 15 residues.

This clonotype was counted many times. The chain carries TRBV6-2 or TRBV6-3 and TRBJ2-7, with a weak D call TRBD2 (5 bases). CDR1 MNHEY and CDR2 SVGEGT come from the germline V gene. Trimming cost V 0 bases and J 2 bases, with 5 bases left between them. This CDR3 contains 13 residues. CDR3 DNA: TGTGCCAGCAGTTACTCGGAGGCCTACGAGCAGTACTTC. This gives the protein CASSYSEAYEQYF.

This clonotype occurred many times. The rearrangement joins TRBV19 to TRBJ2-2; D remains ambiguous. The CDR3 is 11 amino acids. In germline, CDR1 is LNHDA, CDR2 SQIVND (reference sequence). V shed 7 bases and J shed 0 bases, with 0 bases lying between them. The CDR3, as DNA: TGTGCCAGTACGAACACCGGGGAGCTGTTTTTT. This encodes CASTNTGELFF. Full variable domain (missing parts from reference TRBV19 and TRBJ2-2): DGGITQSPKYLFRKEGQNVTLSCEQNLNHDAMYWYRQDPGQGLRLIYYSQIVNDFQKGDIAEGYSVSREKKESFPLTVTSAQKNPTAFYLCASTNTGELFFGEGSRLTVL.

This clonotype was detected many times. CDR3 in DNA: TGTGCCAGCAGCTTAGGGCGGGCCTTTTCAGGTCTAGCGTTTAATGAGCAGTTCTTC. The encoded protein is CASSLGRAFSGLAFNEQFF. The J gene is TRBJ2-1, the V gene TRBV7-6, with D maybe TRBD2 (6 bases). The CDR3 length is 19 residues. In germline, CDR1 is SGHVS, CDR2 FNYEAQ. Trimming removed 1 base at V and 7 bases at J, with 26 bases between.

This clonotype has a handful of counts. Sequence at one end of the junction differs from germline and may be a read error. The chain carries TRBV5-4 and TRBJ2-3; tentative D call: TRBD1 (5 bases). The germline gives CDR1 SGHNT, CDR2 YYREEE (reference sequence). The CDR3 consists of 12 residues. The CDR3 loop reads CASSSDTGTQYF. The CDR3 bases are TGTGCCAGCAGCTCGGACACAGGTACGCAGTATTTT. Full variable domain (missing parts from reference TRBV5-4 and TRBJ2-3): ETGVTQSPTHLIKTRGQQVTLRCSSQSGHNTVSWYQQALGQGPQFIFQYYREEENGRGNFPPRFSGLQFPNYSSELNVNALELDDSALYLCASSSDTGTQYFGPGTRLTVL.

This clonotype was recorded many times. The J gene is TRBJ2-7, the V gene TRBV20-1, with 7 bases identical to TRBD1. J lost 5 bases, V lost 4 bases, and 5 bases had no gene match. The CDR3 length is 12 residues. The germline V gene encodes CDR1 DFQATT and CDR2 SNEGSKA (reference sequence). CDR3 nucleotides: TGCAGTGCTACGGAGACAGGGAACGAGCAGTACTTC. It is translated as CSATETGNEQYF.